This paragraph covers one T cell receptor beta chain sequence. The data derive from a study of cytotoxic CD8 clonotypes in ibrutinib-treated CLL. Profiling relied on immunoSEQ multiplex PCR, and the TCRdb table lists in-frame clones only, not all of them. Of tens of thousands of clones in the sample, 90% were seen once. PBMCs that had been cryopreserved were the source of about 2 micrograms of genomic DNA for TCR beta libraries. V lost 7 bases and J lost 1, with 11 bases in between. The germline V gene encodes CDR1 SQVTM and CDR2 ANQGSEA. This CDR3 has 13 amino acids. The chain carries TRBV29-1 and TRBJ1-3; D remains ambiguous. The TCR sequence derives from a human donor with chronic lymphocytic leukemia. The specimen was PBMCs, collected after 12 months of ibrutinib treatment. CDR3 protein: CSGLLGSGNTIYF. The CDR3 DNA sequence: TGCAGCGGCCTCCTTGGGTCTGGAAACACCATATATTTT.